This T cell receptor (beta chain) was sequenced during a study of blood T cell repertoires in COVID-19. Study at large: PBMCs, B-cell-depleted T cells, or T cells were the source of the cDNA or gDNA that made up the material.

Trimming stripped 4 bases from V and 1 base from J, with 18 bases between. Germline V gene lookup returns CDR1 SGHKS and CDR2 YYEKEE (reference sequence). The CDR3 consists of 17 residues. Original processing notes: How many nucleated cells were present was estimated from reference gene primer amplification. Clones were read by immunoSEQ multiplex PCR, and TCRdb kept only the in-frame ones, dropping some. That table supplies the V and J calls and clone size; D and trimming were determined from the DNA. The data show about 120,000 clones, 85% to 90% seen once. V usage is TRBV5-5 and J usage is TRBJ1-3, with a weak D call TRBD1 (6 bases). The TCR sequence derives from a man between 65 and 80 years old with active or convalescent COVID-19. The sample was peripheral blood. CDR3 residues: CASSQSGGSRSGNTIYF. CDR3 coding DNA: TGTGCCAGCAGCCAGTCGGGGGGCTCACGATCTGGAAACACCATATATTTT. Full variable domain (missing parts from reference TRBV5-5 and TRBJ1-3): DAGVTQSPTHLIKTRGQQVTLRCSPISGHKSVSWYQQVLGQGPQFIFQYYEKEERGRGNFPDRFSARQFPNYSSELNVNALLLGDSALYLCASSQSGGSRSGNTIYFGEGSWLTVV.